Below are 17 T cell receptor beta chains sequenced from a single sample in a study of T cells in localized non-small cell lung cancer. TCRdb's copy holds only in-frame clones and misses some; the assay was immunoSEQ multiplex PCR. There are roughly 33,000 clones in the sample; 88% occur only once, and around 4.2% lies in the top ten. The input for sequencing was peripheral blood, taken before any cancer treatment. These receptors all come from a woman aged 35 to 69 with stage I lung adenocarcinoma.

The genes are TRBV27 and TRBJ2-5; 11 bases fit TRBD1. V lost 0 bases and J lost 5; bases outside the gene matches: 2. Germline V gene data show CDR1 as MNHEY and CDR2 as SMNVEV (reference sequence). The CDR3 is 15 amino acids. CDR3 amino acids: CASSLSGQGAETQYF. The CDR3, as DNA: TGTGCCAGCAGTTTATCTGGACAGGGGGCGGAGACCCAGTACTTC.

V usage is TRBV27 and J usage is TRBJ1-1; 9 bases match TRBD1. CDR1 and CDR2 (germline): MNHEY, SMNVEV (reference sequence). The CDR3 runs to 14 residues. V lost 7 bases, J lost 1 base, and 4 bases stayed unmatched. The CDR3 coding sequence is TGTGCCAGCAAGGAGACAGGGGGGAACACTGAAGCTTTCTTT. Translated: CASKETGGNTEAFF.

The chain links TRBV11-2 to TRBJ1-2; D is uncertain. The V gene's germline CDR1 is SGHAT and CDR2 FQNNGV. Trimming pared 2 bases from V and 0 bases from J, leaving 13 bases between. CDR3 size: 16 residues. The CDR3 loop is CASSLSPTGANYGYTF. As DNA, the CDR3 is TGTGCCAGCAGCTTAAGCCCAACGGGAGCTAACTATGGCTACACCTTC.

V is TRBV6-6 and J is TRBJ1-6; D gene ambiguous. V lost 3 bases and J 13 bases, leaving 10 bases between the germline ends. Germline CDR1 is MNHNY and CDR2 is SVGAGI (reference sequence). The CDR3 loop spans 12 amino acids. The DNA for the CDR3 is TGTGCCAGCAGTTATCGGATCCCGCCCCTCCACTTT. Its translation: CASSYRIPPLHF.

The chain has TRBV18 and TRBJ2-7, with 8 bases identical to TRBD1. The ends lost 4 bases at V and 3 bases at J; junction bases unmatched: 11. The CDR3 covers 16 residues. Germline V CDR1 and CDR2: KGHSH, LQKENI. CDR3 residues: CASSLLSGQDGYEQYF. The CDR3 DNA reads TGTGCCAGCTCACTCCTGTCGGGACAGGACGGCTACGAGCAGTACTTC.

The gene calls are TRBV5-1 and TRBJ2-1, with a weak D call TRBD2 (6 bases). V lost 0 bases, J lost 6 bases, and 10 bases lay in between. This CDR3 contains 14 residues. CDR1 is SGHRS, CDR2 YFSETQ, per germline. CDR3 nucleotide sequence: TGCGCCAGCAGCTTGGGACTAGGTGGCAATGAGCAGTTCTTC. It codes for CASSLGLGGNEQFF.

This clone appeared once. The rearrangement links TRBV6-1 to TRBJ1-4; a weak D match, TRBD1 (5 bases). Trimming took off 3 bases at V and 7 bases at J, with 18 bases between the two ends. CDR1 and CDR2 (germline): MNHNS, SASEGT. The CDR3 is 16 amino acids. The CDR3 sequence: CASSDLTAGQREKLFF. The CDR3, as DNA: TGTGCCAGCAGTGACCTAACAGCGGGGCAACGTGAAAAACTGTTTTTT.

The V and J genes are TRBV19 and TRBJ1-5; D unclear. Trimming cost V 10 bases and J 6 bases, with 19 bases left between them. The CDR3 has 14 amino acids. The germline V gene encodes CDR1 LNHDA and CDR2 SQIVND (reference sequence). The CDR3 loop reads CATSGRGRGQPQHF. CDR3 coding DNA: TGTGCCACCTCCGGACGGGGTAGAGGTCAGCCCCAGCATTTT. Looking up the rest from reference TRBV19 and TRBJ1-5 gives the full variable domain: DGGITQSPKYLFRKEGQNVTLSCEQNLNHDAMYWYRQDPGQGLRLIYYSQIVNDFQKGDIAEGYSVSREKKESFPLTVTSAQKNPTAFYLCATSGRGRGQPQHFGDGTRLSIL.

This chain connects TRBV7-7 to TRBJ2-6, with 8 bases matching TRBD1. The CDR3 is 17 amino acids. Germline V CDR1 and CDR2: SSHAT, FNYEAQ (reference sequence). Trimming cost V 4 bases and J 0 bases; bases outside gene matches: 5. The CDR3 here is CASSSGTGDSGANVLTF. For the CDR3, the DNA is TGTGCCAGCAGCTCGGGGACAGGTGACTCTGGGGCCAACGTCCTGACTTTC. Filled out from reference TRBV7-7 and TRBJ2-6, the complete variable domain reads GAGVSQSPRYKVTKRGQDVTLRCDPISSHATLYWYQQALGQGPEFLTYFNYEAQPDKSGLPSDRFSAERPEGSISTLTIQRTEQRDSAMYRCASSSGTGDSGANVLTFGAGSRLTVL.

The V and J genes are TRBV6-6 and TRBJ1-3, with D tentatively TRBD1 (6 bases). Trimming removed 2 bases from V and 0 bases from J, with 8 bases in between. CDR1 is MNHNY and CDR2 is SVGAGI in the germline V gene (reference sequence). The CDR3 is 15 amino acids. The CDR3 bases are TGTGCCAGCAGTTACCGGGACAACTCTGGAAACACCATATATTTT. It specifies CASSYRDNSGNTIYF.

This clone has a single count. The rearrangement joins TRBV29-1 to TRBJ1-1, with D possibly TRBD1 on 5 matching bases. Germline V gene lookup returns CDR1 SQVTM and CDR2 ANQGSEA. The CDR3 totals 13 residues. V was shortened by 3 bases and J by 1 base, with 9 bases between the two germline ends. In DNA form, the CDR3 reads TGCAGCGTTGATAGGGGTGGGAACACTGAAGCTTTCTTT. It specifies CSVDRGGNTEAFF.

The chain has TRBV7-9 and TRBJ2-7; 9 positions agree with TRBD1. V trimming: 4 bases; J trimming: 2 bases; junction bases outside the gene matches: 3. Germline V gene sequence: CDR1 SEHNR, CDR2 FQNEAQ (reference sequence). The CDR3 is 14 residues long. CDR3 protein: CASSSGTGTYEQYF. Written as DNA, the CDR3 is TGTGCCAGCAGCTCCGGGACAGGGACCTACGAGCAGTACTTC.

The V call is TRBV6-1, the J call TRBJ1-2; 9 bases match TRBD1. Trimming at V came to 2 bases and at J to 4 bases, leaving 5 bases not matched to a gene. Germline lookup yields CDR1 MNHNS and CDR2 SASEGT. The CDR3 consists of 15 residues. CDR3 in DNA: TGTGCCAGCAGTGAAAAGACAGGGGGGGTCTATGGCTACACCTTC. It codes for CASSEKTGGVYGYTF.

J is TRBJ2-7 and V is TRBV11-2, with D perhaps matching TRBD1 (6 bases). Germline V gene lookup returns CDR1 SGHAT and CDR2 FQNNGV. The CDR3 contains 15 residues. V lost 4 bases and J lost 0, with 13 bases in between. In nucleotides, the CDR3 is TGTGCCAGCAGCTCCATCGGGACACCCTCCTACGAGCAGTACTTC. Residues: CASSSIGTPSYEQYF.

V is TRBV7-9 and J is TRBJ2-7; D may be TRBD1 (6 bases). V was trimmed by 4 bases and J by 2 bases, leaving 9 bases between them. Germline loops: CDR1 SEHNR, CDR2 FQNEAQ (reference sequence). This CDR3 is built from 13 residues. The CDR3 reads CASSSGQPYEQYF. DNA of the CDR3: TGTGCCAGCAGCTCCGGACAGCCCTACGAGCAGTACTTC.

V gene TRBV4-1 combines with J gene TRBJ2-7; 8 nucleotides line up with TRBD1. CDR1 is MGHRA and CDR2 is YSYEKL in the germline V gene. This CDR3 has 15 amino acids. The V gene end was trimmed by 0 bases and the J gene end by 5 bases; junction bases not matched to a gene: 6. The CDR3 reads CASSQDFGQGDEQYF. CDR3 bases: TGCGCCAGCAGCCAAGATTTCGGACAGGGCGACGAGCAGTACTTC.

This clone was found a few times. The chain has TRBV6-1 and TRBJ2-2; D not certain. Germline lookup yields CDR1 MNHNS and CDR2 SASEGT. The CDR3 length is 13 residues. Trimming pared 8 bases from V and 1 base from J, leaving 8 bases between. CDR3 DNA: TGTGCCAGCCATCCCGTGAACACCGGGGAGCTGTTTTTT. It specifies CASHPVNTGELFF.